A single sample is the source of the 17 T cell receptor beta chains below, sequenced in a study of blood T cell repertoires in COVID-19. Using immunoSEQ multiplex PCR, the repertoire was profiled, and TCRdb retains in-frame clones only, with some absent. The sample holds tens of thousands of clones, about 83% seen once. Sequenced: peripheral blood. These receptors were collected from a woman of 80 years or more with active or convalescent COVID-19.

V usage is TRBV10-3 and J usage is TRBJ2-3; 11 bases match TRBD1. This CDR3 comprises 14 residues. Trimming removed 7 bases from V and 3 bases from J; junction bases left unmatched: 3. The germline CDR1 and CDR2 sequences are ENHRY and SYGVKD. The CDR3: CAITDRGRTDTQYF. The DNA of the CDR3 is TGTGCCATCACGGACAGGGGGCGGACAGATACGCAGTATTTT.

The CDR3, as DNA: TGTGCCAGCAGCTCCGGACAGGGGGTGCGCTATGAGCAGTTCTTC. This translates into CASSSGQGVRYEQFF. The rearrangement links TRBV7-3 to TRBJ2-1; 10 bases line up with TRBD1. The CDR3 length is 15 residues. V gave up 4 bases and J gave up 8 bases; unmatched junction bases: 8. Looked up from germline, CDR1 is SGHTA and CDR2 is FQGTGA.

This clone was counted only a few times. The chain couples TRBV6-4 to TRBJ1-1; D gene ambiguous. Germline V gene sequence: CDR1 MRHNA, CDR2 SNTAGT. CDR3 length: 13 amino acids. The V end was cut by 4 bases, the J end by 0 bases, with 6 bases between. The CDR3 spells CASSANLNTEAFF. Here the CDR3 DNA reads TGTGCCAGCAGTGCTAACCTGAACACTGAAGCTTTCTTT.

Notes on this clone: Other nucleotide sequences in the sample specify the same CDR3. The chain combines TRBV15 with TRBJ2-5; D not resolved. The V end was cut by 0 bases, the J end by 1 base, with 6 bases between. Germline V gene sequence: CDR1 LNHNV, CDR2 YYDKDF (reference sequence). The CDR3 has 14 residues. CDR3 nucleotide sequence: TGTGCCACCAGCAGAGATAGAGGCCAAGAGACCCAGTACTTC. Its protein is CATSRDRGQETQYF.

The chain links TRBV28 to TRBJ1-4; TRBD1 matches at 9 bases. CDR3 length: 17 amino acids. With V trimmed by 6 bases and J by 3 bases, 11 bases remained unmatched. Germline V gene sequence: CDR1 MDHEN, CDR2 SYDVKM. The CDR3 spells CASSSIGTGFANEKLFF. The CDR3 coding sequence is TGTGCCAGCAGCTCCATAGGGACAGGGTTTGCTAATGAAAAACTGTTTTTT.

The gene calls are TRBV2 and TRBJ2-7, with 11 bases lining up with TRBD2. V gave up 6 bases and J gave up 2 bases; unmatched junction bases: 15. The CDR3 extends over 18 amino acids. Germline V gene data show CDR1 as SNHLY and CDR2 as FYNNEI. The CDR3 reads CASRGSTSGNSNPYEQYF. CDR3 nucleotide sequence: TGTGCCAGCAGGGGGTCGACTAGCGGGAACAGTAACCCCTACGAGCAGTACTTC. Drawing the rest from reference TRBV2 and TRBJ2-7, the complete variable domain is EPEVTQTPSHQVTQMGQEVILRCVPISNHLYFYWYRQILGQKVEFLVSFYNNEISEKSEIFDDQFSVERPDGSNFTLKIRSTKLEDSAMYFCASRGSTSGNSNPYEQYFGPGTRLTVT.

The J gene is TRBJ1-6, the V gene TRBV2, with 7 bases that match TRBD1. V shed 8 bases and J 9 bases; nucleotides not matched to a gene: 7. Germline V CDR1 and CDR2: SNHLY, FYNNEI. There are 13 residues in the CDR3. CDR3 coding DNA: TGTGCCAGCTCTGACAGGGAGATTTCACCCCTCCACTTT. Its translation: CASSDREISPLHF.

CDR3 DNA: TGCAGTGCTAGTGGGGGACTAGCGGGAGATGAGACCCAGTACTTC. It specifies CSASGGLAGDETQYF. The rearrangement joins TRBV20-1 to TRBJ2-5; 14 positions match TRBD2. This CDR3 is built from 15 residues. V was clipped by 3 bases and J by 5 bases; unmatched bases: 5. Germline CDR1 is DFQATT and CDR2 is SNEGSKA (reference sequence).

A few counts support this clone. The DNA of the CDR3 is TGTGCCAGCAGAGAGACAGGGCGGGACTATGGCTACACCTTC. Its translation: CASRETGRDYGYTF. The chain recombines TRBV2 with TRBJ1-2; 7 positions match TRBD1. V was clipped by 6 bases and J by 3 bases; unmatched bases: 7. The CDR3 loop spans 14 amino acids. Germline V gene lookup returns CDR1 SNHLY and CDR2 FYNNEI.

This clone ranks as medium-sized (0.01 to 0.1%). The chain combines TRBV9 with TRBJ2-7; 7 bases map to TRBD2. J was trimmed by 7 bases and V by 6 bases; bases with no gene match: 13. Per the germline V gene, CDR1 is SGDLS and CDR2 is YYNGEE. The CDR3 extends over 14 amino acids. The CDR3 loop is CASTPTTSSGEQYF. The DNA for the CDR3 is TGTGCCAGCACCCCAACGACTAGCTCTGGGGAGCAGTACTTC.

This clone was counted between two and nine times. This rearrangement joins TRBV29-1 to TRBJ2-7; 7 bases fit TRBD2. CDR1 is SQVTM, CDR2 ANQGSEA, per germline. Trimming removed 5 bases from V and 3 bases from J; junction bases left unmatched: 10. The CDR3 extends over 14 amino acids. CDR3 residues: CSVRWEGLFYEQYF. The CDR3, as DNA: TGCAGCGTTCGGTGGGAGGGCCTCTTCTACGAGCAGTACTTC.

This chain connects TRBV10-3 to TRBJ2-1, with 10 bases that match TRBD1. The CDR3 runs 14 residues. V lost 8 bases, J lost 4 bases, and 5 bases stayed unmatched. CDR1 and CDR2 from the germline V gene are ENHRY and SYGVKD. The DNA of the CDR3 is TGTGCCATCGGGGGGACAGGGGTGTACAATGAGCAGTTCTTC. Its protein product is CAIGGTGVYNEQFF.

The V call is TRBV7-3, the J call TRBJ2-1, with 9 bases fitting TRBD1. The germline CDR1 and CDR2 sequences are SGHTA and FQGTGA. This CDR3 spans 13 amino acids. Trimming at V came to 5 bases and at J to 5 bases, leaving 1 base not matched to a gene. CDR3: CASSRTGDNEQFF. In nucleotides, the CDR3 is TGTGCCAGCAGCCGGACAGGGGACAATGAGCAGTTCTTC.

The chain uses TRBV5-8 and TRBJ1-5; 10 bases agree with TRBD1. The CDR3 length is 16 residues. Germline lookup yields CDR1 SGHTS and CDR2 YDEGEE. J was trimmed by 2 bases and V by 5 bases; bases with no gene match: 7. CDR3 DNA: TGTGCCAGCAGTCAGGGACAGGGGCCCCGCAATCAGCCCCAGCATTTT. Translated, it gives CASSQGQGPRNQPQHF.

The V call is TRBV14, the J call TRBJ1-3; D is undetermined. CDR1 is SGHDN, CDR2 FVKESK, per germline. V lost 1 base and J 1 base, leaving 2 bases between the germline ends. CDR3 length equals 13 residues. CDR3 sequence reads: CASSQASGNTIYF. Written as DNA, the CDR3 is TGTGCCAGCAGCCAAGCATCTGGAAACACCATATATTTT.

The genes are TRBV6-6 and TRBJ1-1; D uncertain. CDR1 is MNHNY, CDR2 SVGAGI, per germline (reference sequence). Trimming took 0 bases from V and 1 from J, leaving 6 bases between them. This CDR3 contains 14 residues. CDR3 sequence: CASSYSEGNTEAFF. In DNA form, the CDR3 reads TGTGCCAGCAGTTACTCCGAGGGGAACACTGAAGCTTTCTTT.

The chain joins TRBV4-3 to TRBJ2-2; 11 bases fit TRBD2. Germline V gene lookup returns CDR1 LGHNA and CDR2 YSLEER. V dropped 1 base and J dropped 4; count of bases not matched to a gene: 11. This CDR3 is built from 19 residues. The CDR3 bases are TGCGCCAGCAGCCAAGGACGTAGCGGGAGGGCGATGAGCACCGGGGAGCTGTTTTTT. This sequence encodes CASSQGRSGRAMSTGELFF.